This T cell receptor (beta chain) was documented in a study of technical replicates of blood from a few donors (dated by TCRdb to the late 2010s). A remark on this clone: Its antigen is not yet known. Base qualities are not provided; no much larger clone lies one nucleotide away.

Library creation used the immunoSEQ multiplex PCR assay. TCRdb re-hosts the immuneACCESS table, in-frame sequences only. Its copies lack some clones; in the studies checked, an unresolved V gene accounts for under half of them, and the cause for the rest is not known. The sample profile shows 55,000 to 75,000 clones; 91% of them were found once. Together, the top ten hold about 3.6% of the sample. The germline V gene supplies CDR1 ENHRY and CDR2 SYGVKD. Trimming costs V 6 bases and J 0 bases, and their ends lie 6 bases apart. The CDR3 runs 12 residues from the cysteine to the phenylalanine. Solely the CDR3 DNA is kept, with 36 bases framed from the first base.

Sequences were obtained from PBMCs. Recombination linked TRBV10-3 to TRBJ2-7; TRBD2 is a weak D gene call, 5 bases matching. This sequence originates from a human donor in good health. Some clones in this sample may be carry-over from other donors' samples. The CDR3 in this case is CAIRGSSYEQYF. The bases are TGTGCCATCAGGGGGAGCTCCTACGAGCAGTACTTC.